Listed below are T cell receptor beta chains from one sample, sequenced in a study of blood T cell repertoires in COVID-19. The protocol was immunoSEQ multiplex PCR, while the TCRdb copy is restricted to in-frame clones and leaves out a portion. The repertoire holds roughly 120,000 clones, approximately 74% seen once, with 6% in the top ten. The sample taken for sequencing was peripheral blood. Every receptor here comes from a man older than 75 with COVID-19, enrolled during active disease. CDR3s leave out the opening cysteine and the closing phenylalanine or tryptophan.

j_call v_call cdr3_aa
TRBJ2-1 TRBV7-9 ASSLGGQVSSYNEQF
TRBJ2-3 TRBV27 ASSTRQGEANTDTQY
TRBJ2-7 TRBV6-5 ASSYLTQSYEQY
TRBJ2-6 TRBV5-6 ASSRHPGLSGANVLT
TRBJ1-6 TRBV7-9 ASSLTGANSPLH
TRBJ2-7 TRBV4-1 ASSRGTGSSYEQY
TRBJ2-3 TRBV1 TSSLVVITDTQY
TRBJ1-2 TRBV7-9 ASSQSNGDGYT
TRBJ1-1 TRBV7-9 ASSPPRGYSRTEAF
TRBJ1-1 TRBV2 ASRQGMNTEAF
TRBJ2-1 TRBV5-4 ASSSRKLAGSYNEQF
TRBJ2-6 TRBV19 ASRPGTGVLRLSGANVLT
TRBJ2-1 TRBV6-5 ASSYGGLGYNEQF
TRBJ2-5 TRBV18 ASSDLQGETQY
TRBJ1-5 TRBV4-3 ASSQEPDQPQH
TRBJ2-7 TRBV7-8 ASSWGGLQAYEQY
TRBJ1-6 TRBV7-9 ASSRLVQNSPLH
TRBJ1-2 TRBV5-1 ASSFRGLDYGYT
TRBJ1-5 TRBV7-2 ASSSFDRAGNQPQH
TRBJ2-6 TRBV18 ASSPTSLGAGANVLT
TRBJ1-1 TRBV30 AVKVEAWRVGAF
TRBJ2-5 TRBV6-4 ASSDTVGGQETQY
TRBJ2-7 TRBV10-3 AINNRDRDYEQY
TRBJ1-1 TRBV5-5 ASSLTGLNTEAF
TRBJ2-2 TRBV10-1 ASSDLASLTGELF
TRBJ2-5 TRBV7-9 ASSSSGQETQY
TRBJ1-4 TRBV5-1 ASSRDRGEKLF
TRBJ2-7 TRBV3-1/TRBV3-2 ASSRAQGYEQY
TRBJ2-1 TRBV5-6 ASSQANEQF
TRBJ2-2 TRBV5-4 ASSVYRLALTGELF
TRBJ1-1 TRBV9 ASSVDRQGLNTEAF
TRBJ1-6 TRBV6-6 ASSYATVQTNSPLH
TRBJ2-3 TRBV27 ASSATSATDTQY
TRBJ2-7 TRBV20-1 SASFVSSYEQY
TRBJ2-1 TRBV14 ASSLISGYEQF
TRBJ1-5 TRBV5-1 ASSLSFNNSGSNQPQH
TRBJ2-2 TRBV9 ASSQDRVDDTGELF
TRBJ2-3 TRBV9 ASSGGLLKADTQY
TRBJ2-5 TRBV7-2 ASSAFASGQETQY
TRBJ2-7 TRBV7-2 ASSLRPGVAGATYEQY
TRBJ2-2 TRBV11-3 ASSSGLAGGELF
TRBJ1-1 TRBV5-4 ASSFAPNTEAF
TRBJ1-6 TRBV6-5 ASRRPGGNSPLH
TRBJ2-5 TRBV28 ASSPVQDGGDQETQY
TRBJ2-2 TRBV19 ASMESAGTGELF
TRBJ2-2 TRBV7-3 ASSGDRKRGTGELF
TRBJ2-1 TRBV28 ASSPMPSGAYNEQF
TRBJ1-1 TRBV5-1 ASSATGNSMNTEAF
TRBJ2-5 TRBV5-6 ASSTTGYQETQY
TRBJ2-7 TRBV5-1 ASSLAGRPSSYEQY
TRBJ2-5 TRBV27 ASSWGKGAQETQY
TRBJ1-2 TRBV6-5 ASRGGGTGYGYT
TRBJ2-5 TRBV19 ASSPRLAETQY